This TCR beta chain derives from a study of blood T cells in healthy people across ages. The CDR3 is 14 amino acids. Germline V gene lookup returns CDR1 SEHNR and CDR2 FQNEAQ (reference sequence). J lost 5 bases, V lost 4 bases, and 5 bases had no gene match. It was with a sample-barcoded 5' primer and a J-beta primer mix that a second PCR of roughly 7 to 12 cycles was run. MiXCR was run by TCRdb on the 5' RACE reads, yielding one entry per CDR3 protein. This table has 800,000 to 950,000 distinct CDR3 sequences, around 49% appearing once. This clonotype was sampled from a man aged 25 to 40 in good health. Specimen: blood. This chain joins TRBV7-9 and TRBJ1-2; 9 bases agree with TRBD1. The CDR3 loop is CASSSGQGTYGYTF. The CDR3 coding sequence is TGTGCCAGCAGCTCAGGACAGGGGACGTATGGCTACACCTTC. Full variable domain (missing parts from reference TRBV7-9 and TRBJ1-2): DTGVSQNPRHKITKRGQNVTFRCDPISEHNRLYWYRQTLGQGPEFLTYFQNEAQLEKSRLLSDRFSAERPKGSFSTLEIQRTEQGDSAMYLCASSSGQGTYGYTFGSGTRLTVV.